One and the same sample provided the 6 T cell receptor beta chains below, sequenced in a study of pediatric ulcerative colitis. Sequencing used immunoSEQ multiplex PCR; TCRdb keeps in-frame clones, though not all of them. This table holds 55,000 to 75,000 clones, 80% to 90% found once. Sequenced input: blood. These receptors came from a boy aged 5-17 years with severe ulcerative colitis.

This rearrangement joins TRBV5-6 to TRBJ2-1, with D hard to call. Germline assignment: CDR1 SGHDT and CDR2 YYEEEE. Trimming stripped 1 base from V and 6 bases from J, with 5 bases between. The CDR3 is 12 amino acids. The CDR3 sequence is CASSLRTNEQFF. CDR3 DNA: TGTGCCAGCAGCTTGAGGACCAATGAGCAGTTCTTC. Together with reference TRBV5-6 and TRBJ2-1, the CDR3 gives the full variable domain: DAGVTQSPTHLIKTRGQQVTLRCSPKSGHDTVSWYQQALGQGPQFIFQYYEEEERQRGNFPDRFSGHQFPNYSSELNVNALLLGDSALYLCASSLRTNEQFFGPGTRLTVL.

The V call is TRBV6-1, the J call TRBJ1-1; unclear D gene. The CDR3 loop spans 15 amino acids. In germline, CDR1 is MNHNS, CDR2 SASEGT. Trimming removed 0 bases at V and 0 bases at J, with 8 bases between. DNA of the CDR3: TGTGCCAGCAGTGAAGCGAGAGGGATGAACACTGAAGCTTTCTTT. This gives the protein CASSEARGMNTEAFF.

The rearrangement links TRBV4-2 to TRBJ2-1; the match to TRBD2 covers 16 bases. From germline, CDR1 is LGHNA and CDR2 YNFKEQ. Losses at the gene ends were 5 bases for V and 7 bases for J; bases not matched to a gene: 11. This CDR3 spans 18 amino acids. This chain's CDR3 is CASSEGLAGGPYYNEQFF. CDR3 bases: TGTGCCAGCAGCGAGGGACTAGCGGGAGGGCCGTATTATAATGAGCAGTTCTTC.

The chain recombines TRBV18 with TRBJ1-1; D remains ambiguous. Germline V gene data show CDR1 as KGHSH and CDR2 as LQKENI. V lost 0 bases and J 2 bases, leaving 10 bases between the germline ends. CDR3 length equals 15 residues. This CDR3 reads CASSPPDTDNTEAFF. As DNA, the CDR3 is TGTGCCAGCTCACCACCCGACACGGACAACACTGAAGCTTTCTTT.

The rearrangement uses TRBV6-5 and TRBJ2-5; no clear D. Germline V gene lookup returns CDR1 MNHEY and CDR2 SVGAGI. The germline V and J ends were trimmed by 2 bases and 5 bases, with 3 bases remaining between them. The CDR3 is made up of 11 amino acids. The CDR3 DNA follows: TGTGCCAGCAGTTACGGGGAGACCCAGTACTTC. It translates to CASSYGETQYF.

The gene calls are TRBV6-6 and TRBJ2-2; no clear D. Trimming shortened V by 10 bases and J by 3 bases, and 6 bases separated the two germline ends. Germline CDR1 and CDR2: MNHNY and SVGAGI (reference sequence). The CDR3 totals 11 residues. The CDR3 sequence is CAIRDTGELFF. The CDR3 DNA reads TGTGCCATCCGAGACACCGGGGAGCTGTTTTTT.